This TCR beta chain was sequenced in a study of CD8+CD57+ T cells in acquired aplastic anemia. Whole-study results and caveats: In common between the patients and the controls were approximately 28 CD8+ CDR3 sequences.

Genomic DNA was employed as the template in profiling TCR beta VDJ and CDR3. A single record per CDR3 protein comes from TCRdb applying MiXCR to the reads. The sample records approximately 130,000 distinct CDR3 sequences, 55% to 70% being singletons. CDR3 length equals 14 residues. V lost 3 bases to trimming and J lost 6 bases, with 15 bases between them. Germline lookup yields CDR1 WSHSY and CDR2 SAAADI. The table lists this clonotype with many counts. The antigen is unknown. The sequenced patients had an expansion of CD8+CD57+ cells seen by flow cytometry. V and J are TRBV10-2 and TRBJ2-7; no clear D gene. Sequencing was carried out using sorted CD4+, CD8+, or CD8+CD57+ T cells (not recorded which) from PBMCs. The sequence was obtained from a human donor with aplastic anemia. The CDR3 spells CASSDSYVSSEQYF. Here the CDR3 DNA reads TGCGCCAGCAGTGATTCCTACGTATCTAGCGAGCAGTACTTC.